Each of the 14 T cell receptor beta chains below was sequenced from the same sample in a study of T cell repertoires in cytomegalovirus infection. One entry per CDR3 protein, called by TCRdb with MiXCR from the reads. The sample has 160,000 or so distinct CDR3 sequences; about 25% are singletons. The sequenced sample was PBMCs. The source of these receptors is a human donor in good health (CMV status not recorded). Some clones in this sample may be carry-over from other donors' samples.

CDR3 protein: CASSQGQGYAEQYF. Written as DNA, the CDR3 is TGTGCCAGCAGCCAAGGACAGGGCTACGCCGAGCAGTACTTC. The J gene is TRBJ2-7, the V gene TRBV7-6, with 8 bases matching TRBD1. The CDR3 sequence is 14 residues long. Germline CDR1 is SGHVS and CDR2 is FNYEAQ. The V gene end was trimmed by 5 bases and the J gene end by 6 bases; junction bases not matched to a gene: 9.

This clonotype was seen only a few times. The V gene is TRBV25-1, the J gene TRBJ2-1; D call uncertain. V gave up 3 bases and J gave up 10 bases, with 10 bases separating them. CDR1 and CDR2 from the germline V gene are MGHDK and SYGVNS. The CDR3 has 12 residues. The chain's CDR3 is CASSDFMQEQFF. CDR3 DNA: TGTGCCAGCAGTGATTTTATGCAAGAGCAGTTCTTC.

The chain is built from TRBV28 and TRBJ2-2, with TRBD2 matching 12 bases. CDR1 is MDHEN and CDR2 is SYDVKM in the germline V gene. With 6 bases clipped from V and 6 bases from J, the junction kept 2 bases outside the gene matches. CDR3 length: 14 amino acids. The CDR3 sequence: CASRRTSGAGELFF. The CDR3 coding sequence is TGTGCCAGCAGAAGGACTAGCGGGGCCGGGGAGCTGTTTTTT.

The chain links TRBV28 to TRBJ2-3, with 9 bases that match TRBD1. The germline gives CDR1 MDHEN, CDR2 SYDVKM. The CDR3 is 16 residues long. V was clipped by 3 bases and J by 5 bases; unmatched bases: 9. In DNA form, the CDR3 reads TGTGCCAGCAGTTTTCGGGACAGGGTTTTAGAAGATACGCAGTATTTT. Protein sequence: CASSFRDRVLEDTQYF.

V usage is TRBV10-3 and J usage is TRBJ2-7; 8 nucleotides align to TRBD1. The CDR3 runs to 16 residues. Germline assignment: CDR1 ENHRY and CDR2 SYGVKD. V shed 6 bases, J shed 0 bases, and the junction held 10 bases outside the gene matches. The CDR3 sequence: CAISEPGQVYSYEQYF. In DNA form, the CDR3 reads TGTGCCATCAGCGAGCCGGGACAGGTGTACTCCTACGAGCAGTACTTC.

This chain links TRBV28 with TRBJ2-3; 12 nucleotides agree with TRBD2. After removal of 7 bases from V and 5 bases from J, the junction contained 13 bases not matched to a gene. There are 17 residues in the CDR3. Germline V lookup: CDR1 MDHEN, CDR2 SYDVKM. The CDR3 reads CASTTSGRSRDGDTQYF. CDR3 nucleotide sequence: TGTGCCAGCACCACTAGCGGGAGGTCCCGCGATGGAGATACGCAGTATTTT.

V is TRBV12-3 or TRBV12-4 and J is TRBJ1-2; possibly TRBD1 for D (5 bases). V dropped 6 bases and J dropped 3 bases, with 11 bases sitting between them. The CDR3 spans 13 residues. The CDR3 is CASSTGSYYGYTF. CDR3 nucleotides: TGTGCCAGCAGCACAGGTTCTTACTATGGCTACACCTTC.

The chain recombines TRBV5-1 with TRBJ2-2; D is tentatively TRBD1 or TRBD2 (5 bases each). This CDR3 region has 16 residues. CDR1 and CDR2 from the germline V gene are SGHRS and YFSETQ. Trimming shortened V by 2 bases and J by 6 bases, and 17 bases separated the two germline ends. The CDR3 DNA reads TGCGCCAGCAGCTTCCTCCGGGACCAGTGGGCCGGGGAGCTGTTTTTT. The encoded protein is CASSFLRDQWAGELFF. Looking up the rest from reference TRBV5-1 and TRBJ2-2 gives the full variable domain: KAGVTQTPRYLIKTRGQQVTLSCSPISGHRSVSWYQQTPGQGLQFLFEYFSETQRNKGNFPGRFSGRQFSNSRSEMNVSTLELGDSALYLCASSFLRDQWAGELFFGEGSRLTVL.

This clonotype was seen a handful of times. This chain connects TRBV12-3 or TRBV12-4 to TRBJ2-5, with D tentatively TRBD1 (5 bases). Trimming took 6 bases from V and 4 from J, leaving 12 bases between them. The CDR3 runs to 13 residues. The CDR3 reads CASRGPVGETQYF. The CDR3, as DNA: TGTGCCAGCAGGGGGCCGGTGGGAGAGACCCAGTACTTC.

In this sample, this clonotype turned up many times. This chain connects TRBV7-2 to TRBJ1-1; the D is unclear. Per germline, CDR1 SGHTA and CDR2 FQGNSA. Trimming took off 3 bases at V and 0 bases at J, with 5 bases between the two ends. This CDR3 is built from 13 residues. In DNA, the CDR3 is TGTGCCAGCAGCTTCAGGATGAACACTGAAGCTTTCTTT. Translation gives CASSFRMNTEAFF.

In its sample, this clonotype was seen a few times. The rearrangement uses TRBV5-5 and TRBJ2-7; tentatively, D is TRBD1 (6 bases). Trimming shortened V by 4 bases and J by 3 bases, and 14 bases separated the two germline ends. The CDR3 covers 14 residues. The germline gives CDR1 SGHKS, CDR2 YYEKEE (reference sequence). The chain's CDR3 is CASSNRDTHYEQYF. DNA for the CDR3: TGTGCCAGCAGCAACCGGGACACCCACTACGAGCAGTACTTC.

This sequence joins TRBV7-2 and TRBJ2-7; D is possibly TRBD1 or TRBD2 (5 bases each). V was clipped by 3 bases and J by 6 bases, with 9 bases between them. This CDR3 has 12 amino acids. Germline V lookup: CDR1 SGHTA, CDR2 FQGNSA. This CDR3 is CASSFGDREQYF. The CDR3 coding sequence is TGTGCCAGCAGCTTCGGGGACCGCGAGCAGTACTTC.

This chain connects TRBV7-9 to TRBJ1-2; D possibly corresponds to TRBD1 (5 bases). Per the germline V gene, CDR1 is SEHNR and CDR2 is FQNEAQ (reference sequence). The CDR3 length is 16 residues. Trimming took off 0 bases at V and 8 bases at J, with 19 bases between the two ends. In nucleotides, the CDR3 is TGTGCCAGCAGCTTAGCAAATAGCCGGGACCGTCAAGGCTACACCTTC. As protein: CASSLANSRDRQGYTF.

This clonotype was detected ten times or more. The CDR3 here is CASSFNSARQAQQETQYF. CDR3 in DNA: TGTGCCAGCAGTTTTAATTCCGCAAGACAGGCTCAACAAGAGACCCAGTACTTC. The chain couples TRBV28 to TRBJ2-5, with D tentatively TRBD1 (6 bases). Trimming cost V 3 bases and J 2 bases, with 22 bases left between them. Looked up from germline, CDR1 is MDHEN and CDR2 is SYDVKM. The CDR3 loop spans 18 amino acids.